This entry describes one TCR beta chain. Its antigen is unidentified. Assay used: immunoSEQ multiplex PCR; TCRdb lists only in-frame clones, some missing. The sample records approximately 35,000 clones, around 96% being singletons. The sample comes from a study of T cells in tuberculosis. Study conclusions and caveats: Active tuberculosis patients had shorter CDR3-alpha; the beta difference was nonsignificant. Selection depended on which cryopreserved specimens were available. GMM-specific TCRs were nearer to active tuberculosis alpha repertoires, suggesting expansion.

Latent tuberculosis screening used tuberculin skin test and IGRA at entry. Germline CDR1 reads PRHDT; CDR2 reads FYEKMQ (reference sequence). The CDR3 totals 13 residues. V dropped 8 bases and J dropped 4 bases, with 14 bases sitting between them. The chain carries TRBV13 and TRBJ1-2; D gene ambiguous. The source of this sequence is a donor aged 10-29 years with latent tuberculosis or without tuberculosis infection. Material: PBMCs. The CDR3 sequence: CASAESSLYGYTF. CDR3 nucleotides: TGTGCCAGCGCCGAGAGCTCTCTCTATGGCTACACCTTC.